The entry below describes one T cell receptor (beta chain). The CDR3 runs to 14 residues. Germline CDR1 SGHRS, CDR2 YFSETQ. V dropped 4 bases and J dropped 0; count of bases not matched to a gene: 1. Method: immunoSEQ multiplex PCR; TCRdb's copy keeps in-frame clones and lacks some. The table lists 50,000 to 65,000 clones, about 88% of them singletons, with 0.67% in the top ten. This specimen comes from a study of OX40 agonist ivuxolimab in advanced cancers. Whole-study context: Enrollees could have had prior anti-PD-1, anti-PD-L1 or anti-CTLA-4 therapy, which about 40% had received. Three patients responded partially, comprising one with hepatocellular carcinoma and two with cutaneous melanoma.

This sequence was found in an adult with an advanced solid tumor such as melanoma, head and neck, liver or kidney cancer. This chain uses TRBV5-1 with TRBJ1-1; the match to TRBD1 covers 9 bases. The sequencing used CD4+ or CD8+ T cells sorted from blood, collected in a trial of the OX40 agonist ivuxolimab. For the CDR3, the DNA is TGCGCCAGCAGCGGGGACAGGGTGAACACTGAAGCTTTCTTT. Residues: CASSGDRVNTEAFF. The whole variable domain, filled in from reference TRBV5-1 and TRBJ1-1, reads KAGVTQTPRYLIKTRGQQVTLSCSPISGHRSVSWYQQTPGQGLQFLFEYFSETQRNKGNFPGRFSGRQFSNSRSEMNVSTLELGDSALYLCASSGDRVNTEAFFGQGTRLTVV.